This T cell receptor beta chain stems from a study of molecular identifiers for immune sequencing clone quantification. TCRdb re-called the PCR reads with MiXCR, one entry per CDR3 protein. The table has some 70,000 distinct CDR3 sequences, around 18% seen once. A CD8+CD4-CCR7+CD45RA+ gate was used to sort naive CD8 T cells. This clonotype was seen ten or more times. The CDR3 totals 15 residues. From germline, CDR1 is LGHNA and CDR2 YSLEER. The V end was cut by 0 bases, the J end by 9 bases, with 15 bases between. This receptor was taken from a human donor in good health. Some libraries in this study had Jurkat cell RNA spiked in. V is TRBV4-3 and J is TRBJ2-1, with D perhaps TRBD2 (6 bases). The material sequenced was naive CD8+ T cells from blood, with Jurkat cell RNA spiked in. Subset reported: FACS-sorted CD8+CD4-CCR7+CD45RA+ naive T cells. The chain's CDR3 is CASSQDVVGSIEQFF. Here the CDR3 DNA reads TGCGCCAGCAGCCAAGATGTGGTCGGGAGCATTGAGCAGTTCTTC.